The present TCR beta chain was sequenced within a study of cytomegalovirus exposure and HLA in healthy donors. General study results and limits: Reported performance of the classifier showed diagnosis of cytomegalovirus status with high specificity and sensitivity.

The data were produced by immunoSEQ multiplex PCR, yet TCRdb's version contains in-frame clones alone and is incomplete. The table includes some 130,000 clones, roughly four fifths detected once. The study drew the donors from its approximately 120-subject validation cohort, separate from the approximately 700-subject first cohort. V lost 2 bases to trimming and J lost 3 bases, with 13 bases between them. The germline V gene encodes CDR1 MNHEY and CDR2 SVGAGI. This CDR3 region has 15 residues. This clone was counted a single time. The target antigen is unknown. Sequenced input: PBMCs. The TCR sequence derives from a man younger than 40 in good health and CMV-seropositive. V and J are TRBV6-5 and TRBJ1-1, with D possibly matching TRBD1 (5 bases). CDR3 sequence: CASSYNHRGYTEAFF. CDR3 in DNA: TGTGCCAGCAGTTACAATCATCGGGGGTACACTGAAGCTTTCTTT.